This T cell receptor (beta chain) was obtained from a study of regulatory and conventional T cells in RAG deficiency. Regarding the study as a whole: Patient subsets had shorter CDR3s; Omenn Treg-Tconv overlap exceeded 75%. These Omenn syndrome Treg sorts may hold peripherally activated cells instead. Treg unique TCR beta sequences were 90 to 100-fold fewer in Omenn syndrome and CID/AS patients than controls.

Assay used: immunoSEQ multiplex PCR; TCRdb lists only in-frame clones, some missing. Among fewer than 15,000 clones listed, around 92% were seen once. With 4 bases removed from V and 5 bases from J, the gap between germline ends came to 17 bases. The CDR3 sequence is 15 residues long. Germline values: CDR1 SGHTA, CDR2 FQGNSA. Blood CD4+ CD25-low CD127-high conventional T cells supplied the genomic DNA template. As for this clone: Antigen: not known.

In addition, the sample was reused for a study of regulatory T cells. That work adds: The PCR used 52 TRBV and 13 TRBJ primers. Skewed V and J usage and few unique V-J pairs marked patient repertoires, most in Tregs.

The specimen sequenced was CD4+ effector T cells sorted from blood. The clonotype comes from a human donor in good health. V and J are TRBV7-2 and TRBJ1-1; possible D gene TRBD1, 5 bases. The chain's CDR3 is CASSSGWGVGTEAFF. The CDR3 nucleotides read TGTGCCAGCAGCTCGGGATGGGGGGTGGGGACTGAAGCTTTCTTT.